The 6 T cell receptor beta chains given below trace back to one sample, sequenced in a study of OX40 agonist ivuxolimab in advanced cancers. Here immunoSEQ multiplex PCR was the method, and the copy in TCRdb shows in-frame clones only, minus some. The sample carries 25,000 to 35,000 clones, 70% to 90% recorded once. Material: CD4+ or CD8+ T cells sorted from blood, obtained in a trial of the OX40 agonist ivuxolimab. All receptors derive from an adult with an advanced solid tumor such as melanoma, head and neck, liver or kidney cancer.

The V gene is TRBV6-1, the J gene TRBJ2-7, with D perhaps TRBD1 (5 bases). This CDR3 spans 13 amino acids. Between the trimmed V and J ends, which lost 7 bases and 1 base, there was a span of 11 bases. Germline V gene lookup returns CDR1 MNHNS and CDR2 SASEGT. CDR3 bases: TGTGCCAGCAAAGGGGTCGGGTCCTACGAGCAGTACTTC. It specifies CASKGVGSYEQYF.

The chain recombines TRBV19 with TRBJ2-7; D may be TRBD2 (6 bases). Germline CDR1 and CDR2: LNHDA and SQIVND (reference sequence). Between the trimmed V and J ends, which lost 1 base and 0 bases, there was a span of 7 bases. The CDR3 length is 14 residues. The CDR3 sequence is CASSIVADSYEQYF. CDR3 bases: TGTGCCAGTAGTATAGTAGCGGACTCCTACGAGCAGTACTTC.

The chain recombines TRBV7-2 with TRBJ1-3; no clear D gene. Germline values: CDR1 SGHTA, CDR2 FQGNSA. The V end lost 2 bases, the J end lost 0 bases, and 11 bases lay between the germline ends. The CDR3 extends over 16 amino acids. CDR3 coding DNA: TGTGCCAGCAGCTTAACCGAGAGGAGCTCTGGAAACACCATATATTTT. Its translation: CASSLTERSSGNTIYF.

The chain combines TRBV27 with TRBJ2-1; 11 bases fit TRBD2. Trimming cost V 5 bases and J 0 bases; bases outside gene matches: 3. Per the germline V gene, CDR1 is MNHEY and CDR2 is SMNVEV (reference sequence). The CDR3 has 16 amino acids. The CDR3 protein is CASSITSGSSYNEQFF. In DNA form, the CDR3 reads TGTGCCAGCAGTATCACTAGCGGGAGCTCCTACAATGAGCAGTTCTTC.

The rearrangement uses TRBV5-6 and TRBJ2-3; TRBD2 agrees at 10 bases. Trimming cost V 4 bases and J 1 base; bases outside gene matches: 12. The CDR3 consists of 18 residues. Germline V gene lookup returns CDR1 SGHDT and CDR2 YYEEEE. CDR3 nucleotides: TGTGCCAGCAGCCTGCTCAGCGGGGGGGATACCCGCACAGATACGCAGTATTTT. Amino acids: CASSLLSGGDTRTDTQYF.

Worth noting for this clone: At one boundary the junction diverges from the germline segment, which might be a read error. The V gene is TRBV5-6, the J gene TRBJ2-2, with a weak D call TRBD1 (6 bases). In germline, CDR1 is SGHDT, CDR2 YYEEEE. This CDR3 comprises 16 residues. The DNA for the CDR3 is TGTGCCAGCAGCTTTGAGGTGGGGGCGAACACCGGGGAGCCGTTTTTT. This gives the protein CASSFEVGANTGEPFF.